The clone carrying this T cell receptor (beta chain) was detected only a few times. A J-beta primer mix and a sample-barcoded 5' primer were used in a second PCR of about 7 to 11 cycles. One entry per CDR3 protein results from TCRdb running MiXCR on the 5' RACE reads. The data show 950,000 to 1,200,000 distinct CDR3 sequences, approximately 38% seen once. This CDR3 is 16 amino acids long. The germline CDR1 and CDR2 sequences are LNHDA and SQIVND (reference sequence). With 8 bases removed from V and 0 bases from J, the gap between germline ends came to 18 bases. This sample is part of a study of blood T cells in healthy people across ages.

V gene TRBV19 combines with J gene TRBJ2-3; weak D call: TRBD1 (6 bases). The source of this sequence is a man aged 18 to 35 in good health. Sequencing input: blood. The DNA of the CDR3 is TGTGCCAGTTCCTGGACAGACGGGTCAAGCACAGATACGCAGTATTTT. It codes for CASSWTDGSSTDTQYF.